Following are 4 T cell receptor beta chains from one sample sequenced in a study of blood T cell repertoires in COVID-19. Generated by immunoSEQ multiplex PCR, the TCRdb table keeps only in-frame clones and is missing some. Among a few hundred thousand clones, around 90% were seen once, and the ten largest hold around 3%. Sequencing was done on a sample of peripheral blood. Source of these receptors: a man between 60 and 75 years old with acute or convalescent COVID-19.

V usage is TRBV5-8 and J usage is TRBJ2-6; TRBD1 aligns across 7 bases. This CDR3 contains 16 residues. V lost 4 bases and J lost 3; bases outside the gene matches: 7. Germline CDR1 is SGHTS and CDR2 is YDEGEE. CDR3 in amino acids: CASSPTGVIGANVLTF. As DNA, the CDR3 is TGTGCCAGCAGCCCAACAGGGGTGATTGGGGCCAACGTCCTGACTTTC.

The CDR3 spells CASSPPRDRGTDTQYF. The CDR3 DNA sequence: TGTGCCAGCAGCCCACCCCGGGACAGGGGTACAGATACGCAGTATTTT. The J gene is TRBJ2-3, the V gene TRBV9; TRBD1 matches 10 bases. With 4 bases clipped from V and 3 bases from J, the junction kept 8 bases outside the gene matches. CDR1 SGDLS and CDR2 YYNGEE come from the germline V gene. The CDR3 contains 16 residues.

CDR3 amino acids: CASRPPAGNEQYF. The CDR3 DNA sequence: TGTGCCAGCAGACCACCGGCGGGGAACGAGCAGTACTTC. This sequence joins TRBV12-3 or TRBV12-4 and TRBJ2-7; TRBD2 is a possible D gene (6 bases). V lost 6 bases and J lost 5, with 14 bases in between. This CDR3 has 13 residues.

This clone was picked up one time. This sequence joins TRBV2 and TRBJ1-4; the D gene is possibly TRBD1 (6 bases). From germline, CDR1 is SNHLY and CDR2 FYNNEI. CDR3 length: 16 amino acids. V was trimmed by 6 bases and J by 8 bases, leaving 22 bases between them. The CDR3 DNA sequence: TGTGCCAGCAGGGGGGTGAGGGGGAGAGGTAGGGAAAAACTGTTTTTT. It specifies CASRGVRGRGREKLFF.